What follows are 23 T cell receptor beta chains derived from one specimen sequenced in a study of shared clonotypes between healthy human individuals. TCRdb's table, derived via immunoSEQ multiplex PCR, lists solely in-frame clones and lacks some. Among millions of clones listed, 90% to 95% were seen once. The sample was naive CD4+ T cells sorted from blood. The subset denotes: CD45RA+ positively selected. All receptors come from a man aged 18-30 years in good health.

CDR3 in amino acids: CASSQGLGSSSSPWGDEQYF. CDR3 bases: TGTGCCAGCAGCCAAGGCCTCGGTAGTAGTAGTTCCCCCTGGGGCGACGAGCAGTACTTC. The gene calls are TRBV4-2 and TRBJ2-7, with a tentative D call TRBD1 (5 bases). Trimming removed 1 base from V and 5 bases from J, with 30 bases in between. This CDR3 region has 20 residues. Germline CDR1 LGHNA, CDR2 YNFKEQ.

The rearrangement uses TRBV29-1 and TRBJ2-1, with 13 positions matching TRBD2. Germline V gene sequence: CDR1 SQVTM, CDR2 ANQGSEA. CDR3 size: 16 residues. The ends lost 4 bases at V and 7 bases at J; junction bases unmatched: 10. The CDR3 loop is CSVATSGGALRNEQFF. The CDR3 DNA follows: TGCAGCGTTGCAACTAGCGGGGGGGCCTTGAGGAATGAGCAGTTCTTC.

This chain connects TRBV10-3 to TRBJ1-2; D is unclear. The CDR3 extends over 13 amino acids. V was pared by 3 bases and J by 8 bases, with 13 bases between. CDR1 and CDR2 (germline): ENHRY, SYGVKD. CDR3 in DNA: TGTGCCATCAGTGATTTTGGACCGGAAGGCTACACCTTC. It specifies CAISDFGPEGYTF.

This clone was seen once. The rearrangement joins TRBV10-3 to TRBJ1-5; D gene ambiguous. The germline CDR1 and CDR2 sequences are ENHRY and SYGVKD. V lost 3 bases and J 7 bases, leaving 10 bases between the germline ends. The CDR3 extends over 13 amino acids. CDR3 region: CAISETSGQPQHF. CDR3 in DNA: TGTGCCATCAGTGAAACGAGCGGACAGCCCCAGCATTTT.

The genes are TRBV9 and TRBJ2-3; D is ambiguous. The CDR3 consists of 15 residues. Trimming left V 2 bases short and J 2 bases short, with 12 bases between. Germline V gene data show CDR1 as SGDLS and CDR2 as YYNGEE. CDR3 in DNA: TGTGCCAGCAGCGTTGGCACCTCCAACACAGATACGCAGTATTTT. It yields the protein CASSVGTSNTDTQYF.

This clone was detected once. This sequence joins TRBV6-1 and TRBJ1-2; D is perhaps TRBD1 (6 bases). The CDR3 runs to 15 residues. Looked up from germline, CDR1 is MNHNS and CDR2 is SASEGT. V lost 3 bases and J lost 7, with 18 bases in between. The CDR3 spells CASSEGTARGRGYTF. CDR3 bases: TGTGCCAGCAGTGAGGGCACGGCCAGGGGACGTGGCTACACCTTC.

The V gene is TRBV18, the J gene TRBJ1-5; tentative D call: TRBD1 (6 bases). The CDR3 runs to 13 residues. Germline assignment: CDR1 KGHSH and CDR2 LQKENI. The V end was cut by 4 bases, the J end by 7 bases, with 11 bases between. The CDR3 protein is CASSQGEEQPQHF. In nucleotides, the CDR3 is TGTGCCAGCTCACAGGGGGAAGAGCAGCCCCAGCATTTT. Variable domain in full (rest from reference TRBV18 and TRBJ1-5): NAGVMQNPRHLVRRRGQEARLRCSPMKGHSHVYWYRQLPEEGLKFMVYLQKENIIDESGMPKERFSAEFPKEGPSILRIQQVVRGDSAAYFCASSQGEEQPQHFGDGTRLSIL.

The J gene is TRBJ1-1, the V gene TRBV2, with D possibly being TRBD1 (5 bases). This CDR3 is 13 amino acids long. The germline V gene encodes CDR1 SNHLY and CDR2 FYNNEI. Trimming removed 6 bases at V and 1 base at J, with 9 bases between. The CDR3: CASRQDSNTEAFF. The CDR3 nucleotides are TGTGCCAGCAGACAGGACTCGAACACTGAAGCTTTCTTT. Using reference TRBV2 and TRBJ1-1 for the parts outside the CDR3, the full variable domain is EPEVTQTPSHQVTQMGQEVILRCVPISNHLYFYWYRQILGQKVEFLVSFYNNEISEKSEIFDDQFSVERPDGSNFTLKIRSTKLEDSAMYFCASRQDSNTEAFFGQGTRLTVV.

The chain couples TRBV21-1 to TRBJ1-5. TRBV21-1 is tagged as a pseudogene. There are 15 residues in the CDR3. The CDR3 DNA sequence: TGTGCCAGCAAATCGAACGGGTGGAGCAATCAGCCCCAGCATTTT. Translating it yields CASKSNGWSNQPQHF.

The chain is built from TRBV9 and TRBJ1-3; a possible D gene is TRBD1 (6 bases). V was clipped by 4 bases and J by 0 bases, with 14 bases between them. The germline CDR1 and CDR2 sequences are SGDLS and YYNGEE. The CDR3 loop spans 16 amino acids. Written as DNA, the CDR3 is TGTGCCAGCAGCCCAAATTCAGGGGTCTCTGGAAACACCATATATTTT. This encodes CASSPNSGVSGNTIYF.

The chain employs TRBV19 and TRBJ2-1; 7 nucleotides line up with TRBD1. With V trimmed by 5 bases and J by 2 bases, 6 bases remained unmatched. CDR3 length: 15 amino acids. CDR1 and CDR2 from the germline V gene are LNHDA and SQIVND (reference sequence). DNA of the CDR3: TGTGCCAGTAGTCTCGGACAGGTTACCTACAATGAGCAGTTCTTC. It codes for CASSLGQVTYNEQFF. The full variable domain, with the rest looked up from reference TRBV19 and TRBJ2-1, is DGGITQSPKYLFRKEGQNVTLSCEQNLNHDAMYWYRQDPGQGLRLIYYSQIVNDFQKGDIAEGYSVSREKKESFPLTVTSAQKNPTAFYLCASSLGQVTYNEQFFGPGTRLTVL.

V usage is TRBV28 and J usage is TRBJ2-1; a possible D gene is TRBD2 (6 bases). In germline, CDR1 is MDHEN, CDR2 SYDVKM. Trimming stripped 6 bases from V and 2 bases from J, with 17 bases between. The CDR3 totals 16 residues. CDR3 region: CASSLFGGGTYNEQFF. The CDR3 DNA follows: TGTGCCAGCAGCCTTTTCGGGGGAGGAACCTACAATGAGCAGTTCTTC.

CDR3 amino acids: CASSAWPRGDSNQPQHF. In DNA form, the CDR3 reads TGTGCCAGTAGTGCCTGGCCGCGAGGCGATAGCAATCAGCCCCAGCATTTT. The chain joins TRBV19 to TRBJ1-5; the D is unclear. The CDR3 has 17 amino acids. The germline V gene encodes CDR1 LNHDA and CDR2 SQIVND (reference sequence). V lost 5 bases and J 0 bases, leaving 17 bases between the germline ends.

The chain recombines TRBV5-1 with TRBJ2-3, with a possible D match to TRBD2 (6 bases). The germline gives CDR1 SGHRS, CDR2 YFSETQ. The CDR3 runs 13 residues. Trimming removed 3 bases from V and 6 bases from J, with 11 bases in between. DNA of the CDR3: TGCGCCAGCAGCTCTGAGCGGGCCGATACGCAGTATTTT. This sequence encodes CASSSERADTQYF.

In its sample, this clone was seen once. Other DNA sequences within the sample encode an identical CDR3. The chain links TRBV5-1 to TRBJ2-5; possibly TRBD1 for D (5 bases). V dropped 0 bases and J dropped 2 bases, with 8 bases sitting between them. The germline CDR1 and CDR2 sequences are SGHRS and YFSETQ. This CDR3 comprises 14 residues. The CDR3 here is CASSLGQGQETQYF. CDR3 nucleotides: TGCGCCAGCAGCTTGGGGCAGGGACAAGAGACCCAGTACTTC.

This chain links TRBV29-1 with TRBJ2-7; a possible D gene is TRBD1 (5 bases). This CDR3 has 11 amino acids. The V end lost 5 bases, the J end lost 5 bases, and 10 bases lay between the germline ends. Germline CDR1 is SQVTM and CDR2 is ANQGSEA. CDR3 nucleotides: TGCAGCGTTCTATCCAGGGACGAGCAGTACTTC. It encodes CSVLSRDEQYF.

The rearrangement links TRBV7-8 to TRBJ1-5; a weak D match, TRBD1 (5 bases). The CDR3 is 14 amino acids. The germline gives CDR1 SGHVS, CDR2 FQNEAQ. Trimming shortened V by 5 bases and J by 1 base, and 9 bases separated the two germline ends. DNA for the CDR3: TGTGCCAGCAGCCTAGAGGGGAGCAATCAGCCCCAGCATTTT. Translating it yields CASSLEGSNQPQHF.

The chain recombines TRBV5-1 with TRBJ2-5; D is uncertain. Germline lookup yields CDR1 SGHRS and CDR2 YFSETQ. V was shortened by 1 base and J by 2 bases, with 6 bases between the two germline ends. The CDR3 contains 13 residues. In DNA, the CDR3 is TGCGCCAGCAGCTTGAGTCATCAAGAGACCCAGTACTTC. Translated, it gives CASSLSHQETQYF.

The gene calls are TRBV6-5 and TRBJ2-5; TRBD1 matches at 11 bases. The CDR3 runs 15 residues. The V gene end was trimmed by 6 bases and the J gene end by 3 bases; junction bases not matched to a gene: 6. Germline loops: CDR1 MNHEY, CDR2 SVGAGI. The CDR3 region has the DNA TGTGCCAGCAGCCCCCGGGACAGGGGGAAAGAGACCCAGTACTTC. Translation gives CASSPRDRGKETQYF.

The chain has TRBV7-9 and TRBJ2-7, with D possibly TRBD2 on 6 matching bases. CDR3 length equals 14 residues. Trimming took off 2 bases at V and 3 bases at J, with 11 bases between the two ends. Germline V lookup: CDR1 SEHNR, CDR2 FQNEAQ (reference sequence). The chain's CDR3 is CASSLQSGSYEQYF. CDR3 DNA: TGTGCCAGCAGCTTACAGTCCGGGAGCTACGAGCAGTACTTC.

In this sample, this clone turned up once. This sequence joins TRBV9 and TRBJ2-3; D not resolved. Per the germline V gene, CDR1 is SGDLS and CDR2 is YYNGEE. The germline V and J ends were trimmed by 0 bases and 5 bases, with 25 bases remaining between them. The CDR3 sequence is 19 residues long. The CDR3 loop reads CASSVAWADRPSYRDTQYF. The DNA for the CDR3 is TGTGCCAGCAGCGTAGCATGGGCAGATCGACCCTCGTATAGAGATACGCAGTATTTT.

The chain carries TRBV7-9 and TRBJ2-6; 8 bases are shared with TRBD1. CDR3 size: 19 residues. V was pared by 4 bases and J by 0 bases, with 11 bases of the junction left unmatched. Germline CDR1 and CDR2: SEHNR and FQNEAQ (reference sequence). CDR3 sequence (DNA): TGTGCCAGCAGCTCACTGACAGGGGAAGGGGCCTCTGGGGCCAACGTCCTGACTTTC. Protein product: CASSSLTGEGASGANVLTF.

The J gene is TRBJ2-3, the V gene TRBV19; TRBD1 is a possible D gene (6 bases). Germline values: CDR1 LNHDA, CDR2 SQIVND (reference sequence). V lost 2 bases and J lost 0, with 9 bases in between. The CDR3 contains 15 residues. CDR3 sequence: CASSITGSSTDTQYF. CDR3 coding DNA: TGTGCCAGTAGTATAACAGGGTCTAGCACAGATACGCAGTATTTT.